A single sample is the source of the 27 T cell receptor beta chains below, sequenced in a study of T-cell memory formation after mild COVID-19. TCRdb reprocessed the 5' RACE reads via MiXCR and lists one record per CDR3 protein. The table has approximately 30,000 distinct CDR3 sequences, about 16% seen once; the top ten hold about 1.4%. Sequencing was done on a sample of PBMCs or a T cell subset sorted from them (not recorded which). These receptors all come from an adult who had mild COVID-19 (a few samples of this study predate the infection). Cell type and time point are not known.

This clonotype was recorded many times. The chain employs TRBV19 and TRBJ2-2; D might be TRBD2 (5 bases). CDR3 size: 16 residues. Deletions cut 3 bases from V and 2 bases from J, with 13 bases between. Germline V gene data show CDR1 as LNHDA and CDR2 as SQIVND (reference sequence). As DNA, the CDR3 is TGTGCCAGTAGTATGCAACCGGGATCCAACACCGGGGAGCTGTTTTTT. This encodes CASSMQPGSNTGELFF.

There are many counts of this clonotype. The genes are TRBV7-3 and TRBJ2-3; perhaps TRBD2 as D (7 bases). Trimming removed 7 bases from V and 3 bases from J, with 14 bases in between. The germline V gene has CDR1 SGHTA and CDR2 FQGTGA. CDR3 length: 14 amino acids. The CDR3 sequence: CASTSGGRTDTQYF. CDR3 sequence (DNA): TGTGCCAGCACCTCGGGGGGCCGTACAGATACGCAGTATTTT.

In this sample, this clonotype turned up a few times. This chain connects TRBV24-1 to TRBJ2-1, with D perhaps matching TRBD1 (6 bases). V was shortened by 5 bases and J by 9 bases, with 19 bases between the two germline ends. There are 15 residues in the CDR3. The germline V gene has CDR1 KGHDR and CDR2 SFDVKD. DNA for the CDR3: TGTGCCACCAGTGCCCGGGACACCGTGTTCGGTGAGCAGTTCTTC. Its translation is CATSARDTVFGEQFF.

This clonotype was detected many times. V usage is TRBV9 and J usage is TRBJ2-5, with D possibly matching TRBD1 (8 bases). Germline lookup yields CDR1 SGDLS and CDR2 YYNGEE. Trimming pared 3 bases from V and 2 bases from J, leaving 20 bases between. This CDR3 is 17 amino acids long. The CDR3 bases are TGTGCCAGCAGCGAGCCCTGGACAGGGAGGGGGCAAGAGACCCAGTACTTC. This gives the protein CASSEPWTGRGQETQYF.

This clonotype was seen at least ten times. The gene calls are TRBV6-2 or TRBV6-3 and TRBJ2-2; D is undetermined. In germline, CDR1 is MNHEY, CDR2 SVGEGT. The CDR3 runs to 14 residues. Trimming took off 9 bases at V and 4 bases at J, with 15 bases between the two ends. CDR3 sequence reads: CASSLAETTGELFF. The CDR3 DNA is TGTGCCAGTTCCCTGGCGGAAACCACCGGGGAGCTGTTTTTT.

Many counts were recorded for this clonotype. V and J are TRBV2 and TRBJ2-3; D is unclear. Germline V lookup: CDR1 SNHLY, CDR2 FYNNEI. This CDR3 is 13 amino acids long. V lost 1 base and J 3 bases, leaving 5 bases between the germline ends. The CDR3 loop reads CASSEDFTDTQYF. DNA of the CDR3: TGTGCCAGCAGTGAAGACTTTACAGATACGCAGTATTTT.

This clonotype was seen more than once but under ten times. V is TRBV7-2 and J is TRBJ2-2; the D call may be TRBD1 or TRBD2 (5 bases each). Germline CDR1 is SGHTA and CDR2 is FQGNSA. The CDR3 sequence is 22 residues long. The ends were cut back, 2 bases at V and 0 bases at J, with 28 bases in the middle. DNA of the CDR3: TGTGCCAGCAGCTTAACAGGCGCCCGCAGGCTAGCACAAAAGGCGAACACCGGGGAGCTGTTTTTT. Translating it yields CASSLTGARRLAQKANTGELFF.

Within the sample, this clonotype is medium-sized. The genes are TRBV5-1 and TRBJ2-7; D unclear. The CDR3 loop spans 13 amino acids. The ends were cut back, 1 base at V and 7 bases at J, with 12 bases in the middle. The germline V gene encodes CDR1 SGHRS and CDR2 YFSETQ. In DNA form, the CDR3 reads TGCGCCAGCAGCTTGAATGGGGAAGGGGAGCAGTACTTC. This translates into CASSLNGEGEQYF.

Many counts were recorded for this clonotype. The chain employs TRBV12-3 or TRBV12-4 and TRBJ2-1; 9 positions agree with TRBD2. The CDR3 is 15 amino acids. V trimming: 5 bases; J trimming: 2 bases; junction bases outside the gene matches: 4. The CDR3 is CASSISGSPYNEQFF. The CDR3, as DNA: TGTGCCAGCAGTATTAGCGGGAGCCCCTACAATGAGCAGTTCTTC.

This clonotype showed up many times. CDR3 region: CATSRDMGIPGLKPPKAYEQYF. CDR3 nucleotides: TGTGCCACCAGCAGAGATATGGGAATACCGGGTCTAAAACCTCCCAAGGCCTACGAGCAGTACTTC. This chain links TRBV15 with TRBJ2-7; D not certain. The length of the CDR3 is 22 residues. V dropped 0 bases and J dropped 2 bases, with 32 bases sitting between them. The germline CDR1 and CDR2 sequences are LNHNV and YYDKDF (reference sequence).

The sample holds many counts of this clonotype. This chain connects TRBV2 to TRBJ2-2; TRBD1 or TRBD2 may be the D gene (5 bases each). Germline CDR1 is SNHLY and CDR2 is FYNNEI. This CDR3 spans 14 amino acids. The ends were cut back, 6 bases at V and 0 bases at J, with 8 bases in the middle. CDR3 nucleotides: TGTGCCAGCAGCCGGGACCCGAACACCGGGGAGCTGTTTTTT. It encodes CASSRDPNTGELFF.

This clonotype was seen many times. The chain recombines TRBV6-1 with TRBJ2-7, with 9 bases lining up with TRBD1. V lost 0 bases, J lost 3 bases, and 6 bases stayed unmatched. Germline V gene data show CDR1 as MNHNS and CDR2 as SASEGT. The CDR3 contains 16 residues. The chain's CDR3 is CASSEADRGIFYEQYF. The CDR3 nucleotides read TGTGCCAGCAGTGAAGCCGACAGGGGGATTTTCTACGAGCAGTACTTC.

This clonotype is labeled as medium-sized. The chain has TRBV5-1 and TRBJ2-5, with D maybe TRBD2 (6 bases). Germline CDR1 is SGHRS and CDR2 is YFSETQ. Trimming took off 4 bases at V and 5 bases at J, with 12 bases between the two ends. The CDR3 spans 13 residues. CDR3 loop: CASSLGGRETQYF. The CDR3 DNA sequence: TGCGCCAGCAGCCTGGGAGGACGGGAGACCCAGTACTTC.

The gene calls are TRBV5-1 and TRBJ2-7; 11 bases match TRBD2. Looked up from germline, CDR1 is SGHRS and CDR2 is YFSETQ. CDR3 length: 14 amino acids. With V trimmed by 4 bases and J by 3 bases, 3 bases remained unmatched. The CDR3 nucleotides read TGCGCCAGCAGCATTAGCGGGGGGGTCTACGAGCAGTACTTC. Protein sequence: CASSISGGVYEQYF.

This clonotype was found many times. The chain has TRBV3-1 and TRBJ2-3; D gene ambiguous. Germline V gene data show CDR1 as LGHDT and CDR2 as YNNKEL (reference sequence). The germline V and J ends were trimmed by 2 bases and 2 bases, with 14 bases remaining between them. The CDR3 length is 16 residues. CDR3 in DNA: TGTGCCAGCAGCCAACGGACCCCCCGGCCCACAGATACGCAGTATTTT. Translated: CASSQRTPRPTDTQYF.

Many counts were recorded for this clonotype. The J gene is TRBJ2-3, the V gene TRBV18; D is unclear. Trimming took 1 base from V and 0 from J, leaving 17 bases between them. This CDR3 region has 18 residues. Germline lookup yields CDR1 KGHSH and CDR2 LQKENI. The CDR3 region has the DNA TGTGCCAGCTCACCACAGGAGTCGTACGGCGCTAGCACAGATACGCAGTATTTT. It specifies CASSPQESYGASTDTQYF.

This clonotype appeared many times. The DNA for the CDR3 is TGCAGCGTTGAATTGGGACAGGGGTCCGAGCAGTACTTC. This gives the protein CSVELGQGSEQYF. The chain combines TRBV29-1 with TRBJ2-7, with TRBD1 identical over 10 bases. CDR1 and CDR2 from the germline V gene are SQVTM and ANQGSEA. This CDR3 has 13 amino acids. Trimming removed 2 bases from V and 6 bases from J; junction bases left unmatched: 4.

The table lists this clonotype with many counts. The chain carries TRBV3-1 and TRBJ1-2; 12 nucleotides agree with TRBD1. The CDR3 sequence is 15 residues long. After removal of 0 bases from V and 7 bases from J, the junction contained 3 bases not matched to a gene. The V gene's germline CDR1 is LGHDT and CDR2 YNNKEL (reference sequence). The CDR3 bases are TGTGCCAGCAGCCAAGACGGGACAGGGGGCGGTGGCTACACCTTC. This encodes CASSQDGTGGGGYTF.

This clonotype has a count of ten or more. The chain recombines TRBV18 with TRBJ2-1; D uncertain. The CDR3 is made up of 15 amino acids. The V end was cut by 4 bases, the J end by 7 bases, with 17 bases between. The V gene's germline CDR1 is KGHSH and CDR2 LQKENI. The CDR3 here is CASSRTQLKNNEQFF. The CDR3 nucleotides are TGTGCCAGCTCACGAACACAACTCAAAAATAATGAGCAGTTCTTC.

This clonotype has at least ten counts. The chain carries TRBV5-1 and TRBJ2-7; D may be TRBD1 (6 bases). The CDR3 covers 14 residues. Germline assignment: CDR1 SGHRS and CDR2 YFSETQ. Deletions cut 0 bases from V and 6 bases from J, with 13 bases between. The DNA of the CDR3 is TGCGCCAGCAGCTTGGACCCACAGGGCGGCGAGCAGTACTTC. Translated: CASSLDPQGGEQYF.

This clonotype was seen a few times. The rearrangement links TRBV24-1 to TRBJ1-1; 10 bases are shared with TRBD1. The CDR3 is 13 amino acids. Germline CDR1 reads KGHDR; CDR2 reads SFDVKD. J gave up 11 bases and V 9 bases, and 11 bases lay outside the gene matches. The CDR3 DNA is TGTGCCACCCGCCCGGGACAGGGGTCTAGGGCTTTCTTT. This gives the protein CATRPGQGSRAFF.

This clonotype has at least ten counts. This chain joins TRBV7-2 and TRBJ2-2; D ambiguous. V was pared by 5 bases and J by 1 base, with 5 bases between. The length of the CDR3 is 13 residues. The germline gives CDR1 SGHTA, CDR2 FQGNSA. For the CDR3, the DNA is TGTGCCAGCAGCACTCAGAACACCGGGGAGCTGTTTTTT. This gives the protein CASSTQNTGELFF.

This clonotype was seen repeatedly, ten times or more. The chain employs TRBV24-1 and TRBJ2-2; 7 nucleotides agree with TRBD1. Germline V gene lookup returns CDR1 KGHDR and CDR2 SFDVKD. CDR3 length equals 17 residues. Unmatched junction bases numbered 12, after V lost 3 bases and J lost 6 bases. CDR3 nucleotide sequence: TGTGCCACCAGTGATGAAGTCCCAGGGGGATCACCCGGGGAGCTGTTTTTT. It translates to CATSDEVPGGSPGELFF.

This clonotype was seen ten or more times. The chain has TRBV5-1 and TRBJ1-5; D is possibly TRBD1 (6 bases). Germline CDR1 SGHRS, CDR2 YFSETQ. V shed 2 bases and J shed 4 bases, with 13 bases lying between them. The CDR3 has 15 residues. The CDR3 region has the DNA TGCGCCAGCAGCTTAGGGACACCCGAAAATCAGCCCCAGCATTTT. Its protein is CASSLGTPENQPQHF.

This clonotype occurred a few times. V is TRBV15 and J is TRBJ2-6, with 7 bases that match TRBD1. From germline, CDR1 is LNHNV and CDR2 YYDKDF (reference sequence). V lost 0 bases, J lost 17 bases, and 4 bases stayed unmatched. This CDR3 contains 12 residues. Here the CDR3 DNA reads TGTGCCACCAGCAGAGATTCTGGACAGGTGACTTTC. It codes for CATSRDSGQVTF. The full variable domain, in which reference TRBV15 and TRBJ2-6 provide the parts outside the CDR3, is DAMVIQNPRYQVTQFGKPVTLSCSQTLNHNVMYWYQQKSSQAPKLLFHYYDKDFNNEADTPDNFQSRRPNTSFCFLDIRSPGLGDTAMYLCATSRDSGQVTFGAGSRLTVL.

This clonotype was detected ten times or more. This chain uses TRBV5-1 with TRBJ1-1; maybe TRBD1 (5 bases). This CDR3 has 14 amino acids. V was pared by 4 bases and J by 2 bases, with 12 bases between. The V gene's germline CDR1 is SGHRS and CDR2 YFSETQ. The CDR3 DNA sequence: TGCGCCAGCAGCCCCGGGGCAACCAACACTGAAGCTTTCTTT. As protein: CASSPGATNTEAFF.

At least ten counts were recorded for this clonotype. V gene TRBV12-3 or TRBV12-4 combines with J gene TRBJ1-5, with D uncertain. This CDR3 region has 11 residues. With 4 bases removed from V and 7 bases from J, the gap between germline ends came to 5 bases. The CDR3 nucleotides are TGTGCCAGCAGTTCGGGGCAGCCCCAGCATTTT. Its translation: CASSSGQPQHF.